This T cell receptor (beta chain) was identified during a study of T cell responses to AZD1222 COVID-19 vaccine. Trimming took 1 base from V and 2 from J, leaving 3 bases between them. CDR1 MDHEN and CDR2 SYDVKM come from the germline V gene. The CDR3 is 12 amino acids. In the case of this clone: Its antigen is unidentified.

Study outcomes and limitations: Researchers report vaccine-associated CD4 TCRs spanning spike, with dominance at 160-218 and 743-854. Two doses of AZD1222 preceded a rise in Spike-specific TCR breadth and depth. White British ancestry dominated among donors, who included more females, and clonal diversity was possibly underestimated.

Using immunoSEQ multiplex PCR, the repertoire was profiled, and TCRdb retains in-frame clones only, with some absent. The sample holds approximately 180,000 clones, more than 80% seen once. The chain carries TRBV28 and TRBJ2-7; no clear D. Sequencing was performed on peripheral blood, taken 28 days after the second dose of the MenACWY control vaccine. The sequence was obtained from an adult who received the MenACWY meningococcal vaccine as a control. The CDR3 loop reads CASSLSPYEQYF. The CDR3 DNA follows: TGTGCCAGCAGTTTATCACCCTACGAGCAGTACTTC. The full variable domain, completed using reference TRBV28 and TRBJ2-7, is DVKVTQSSRYLVKRTGEKVFLECVQDMDHENMFWYRQDPGLGLRLIYFSYDVKMKEKGDIPEGYSVSREKKERFSLILESASTNQTSMYLCASSLSPYEQYFGPGTRLTVT.